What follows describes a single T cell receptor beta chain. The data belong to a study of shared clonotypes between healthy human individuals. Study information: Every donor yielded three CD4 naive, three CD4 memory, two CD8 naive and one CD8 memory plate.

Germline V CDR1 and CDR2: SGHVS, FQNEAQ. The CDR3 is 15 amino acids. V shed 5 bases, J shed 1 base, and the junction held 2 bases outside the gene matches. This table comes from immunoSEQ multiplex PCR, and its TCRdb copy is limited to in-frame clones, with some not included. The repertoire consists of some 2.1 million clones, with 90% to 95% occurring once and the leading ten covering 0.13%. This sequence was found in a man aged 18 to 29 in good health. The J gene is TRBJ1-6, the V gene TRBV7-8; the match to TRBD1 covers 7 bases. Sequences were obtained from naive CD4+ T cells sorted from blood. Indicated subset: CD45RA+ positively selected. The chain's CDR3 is CASSDRVSYNSPLHF. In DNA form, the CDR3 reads TGTGCCAGCAGCGACAGGGTATCCTATAATTCACCCCTCCACTTT.